This paragraph reports one T cell receptor (beta chain). This sample was included in a study of blood T cell repertoires in COVID-19. Study context: T cells, B-cell-depleted T cells, or PBMCs provided the cDNA or gDNA that served as material.

Authors' processing steps: Reference gene primer amplification gave estimated nucleated cell counts. Using immunoSEQ multiplex PCR, the repertoire was profiled, and TCRdb retains in-frame clones only, with some absent. That table supplies the V and J calls and clone size; D and trimming were determined from the DNA. The repertoire holds about 120,000 clones, approximately 90% seen once, with less than 9.5% in the top ten. With 5 bases removed from V and 7 bases from J, the gap between germline ends came to 20 bases. The germline gives CDR1 SGHTA, CDR2 FQGTGA. This CDR3 has 15 amino acids. V is TRBV7-3 and J is TRBJ1-1, with D uncertain. Specimen: peripheral blood. This TCR derives from a human donor in a cohort sampled during active COVID-19. CDR3 bases: TGTGCCAGCAGCCCCCAAACTGGAGGAAGGAGTGAAGCTTTCTTT. This gives the protein CASSPQTGGRSEAFF.